One sample yielded the 2 T cell receptor beta chains listed below, sequenced in a study of control samples from healthy donors and cancer patients. Only in-frame clones appear in the TCRdb table, and some are missing; sequencing was by immunoSEQ multiplex PCR. The table lists about 120,000 clones, more than 75% of them singletons, with 2% to 2.5% in the top ten. The sequenced sample was blood. The receptors come from a woman aged 70-85 years in good health.

The genes are TRBV7-2 and TRBJ2-7; 9 bases map to TRBD2. This CDR3 is 15 amino acids long. The J segment lost 4 bases and the V segment lost 5 bases, leaving 9 bases of the junction unmatched. Germline CDR1 is SGHTA and CDR2 is FQGNSA. In nucleotides, the CDR3 is TGTGCCAGCAGCCCCTCTAGCGGGGCTTCTTACGAGCAGTACTTC. Translating gives CASSPSSGASYEQYF. The complete variable domain, with remaining parts taken from reference TRBV7-2 and TRBJ2-7, reads GAGVSQSPSNKVTEKGKDVELRCDPISGHTALYWYRQSLGQGLEFLIYFQGNSAPDKSGLPSDRFSAERTGGSVSTLTIQRTQQEDSAVYLCASSPSSGASYEQYFGPGTRLTVT.

The chain joins TRBV18 to TRBJ1-3; TRBD1 is a possible D gene (5 bases). The CDR3 spans 17 residues. Trimming removed 3 bases at V and 0 bases at J, with 15 bases between. The germline gives CDR1 KGHSH, CDR2 LQKENI. DNA of the CDR3: TGTGCCAGCTCACCTCAACGCATTGGGGGCTCTGGAAACACCATATATTTT. It is translated as CASSPQRIGGSGNTIYF.